This T cell receptor (beta chain) was observed in a study of vaccination and CD4 T cells after COVID-19. A note on this clonotype: Its antigen is still unknown.

Trimming cost V 2 bases and J 4 bases, with 10 bases left between them. The CDR3 length is 13 residues. Germline lookup yields CDR1 DFQATT and CDR2 SNEGSKA (reference sequence). Treatment reported: 10-day PBMC culture with coronavirus spike peptide pools or control peptides (ViraFEST assay). TCRs were sequenced by ViraFEST after antigen-specific T cells had been expanded with peptide pools. Healthy volunteers who received the vaccine had not previously caught SARS-CoV-2, negative nucleocapsid antibody results before and after vaccination showed. Sequence data for DNA of cultured CD4+ T cells were generated by the Oncomine TCR Beta short-read assay. Via MiXCR, TCRdb re-called the PCR reads, giving one row per CDR3 protein. The sample records 15,000 to 20,000 distinct CDR3 sequences, around 45% being singletons. Study-wide results and limits: Recorded median SARS-CoV-2-reactive clonotype numbers increased from around 19 to 38 without reaching significance.

The origin of this receptor is a human donor who received a COVID-19 vaccine. The chain links TRBV20-1 to TRBJ2-3; D is perhaps TRBD1 (6 bases). The sequences come from CD4+ T cells from blood, cultured in vitro, collected before SARS-CoV-2 vaccination. The CDR3 reads CSARWQGSDTQYF. The CDR3 DNA is TGCAGTGCTAGATGGCAGGGGTCAGATACGCAGTATTTT.